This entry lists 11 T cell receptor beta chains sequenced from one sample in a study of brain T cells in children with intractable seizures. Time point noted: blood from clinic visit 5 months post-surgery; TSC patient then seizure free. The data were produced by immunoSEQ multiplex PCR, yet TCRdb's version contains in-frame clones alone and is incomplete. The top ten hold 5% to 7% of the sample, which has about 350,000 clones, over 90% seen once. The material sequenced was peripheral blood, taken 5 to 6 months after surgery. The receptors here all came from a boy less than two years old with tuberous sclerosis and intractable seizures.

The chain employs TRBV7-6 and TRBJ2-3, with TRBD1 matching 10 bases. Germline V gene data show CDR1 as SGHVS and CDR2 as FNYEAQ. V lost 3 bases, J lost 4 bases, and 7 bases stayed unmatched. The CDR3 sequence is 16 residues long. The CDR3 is CASSLAGTGAPDTQYF. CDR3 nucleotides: TGTGCCAGCAGCTTGGCCGGGACAGGGGCCCCAGATACGCAGTATTTT.

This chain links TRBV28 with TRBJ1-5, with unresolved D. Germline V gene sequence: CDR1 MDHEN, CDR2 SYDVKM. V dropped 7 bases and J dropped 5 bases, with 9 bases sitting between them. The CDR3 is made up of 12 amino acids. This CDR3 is CASTGWDQPQHF. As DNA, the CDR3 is TGTGCCAGCACGGGGTGGGATCAGCCCCAGCATTTT.

The CDR3 nucleotides read TGTGCCAGCGCCGGGGTAATAACTAATGAAAAACTGTTTTTT. Its protein product is CASAGVITNEKLFF. The chain has TRBV6-6 and TRBJ1-4, with no clear D. The CDR3 extends over 14 amino acids. Trimming removed 8 bases at V and 1 base at J, with 11 bases between. Germline CDR1 and CDR2: MNHNY and SVGAGI (reference sequence).

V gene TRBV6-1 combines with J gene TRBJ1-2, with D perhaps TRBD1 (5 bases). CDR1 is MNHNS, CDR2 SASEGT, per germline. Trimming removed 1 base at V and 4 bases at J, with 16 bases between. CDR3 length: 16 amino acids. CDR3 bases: TGTGCCAGCAGTGAAGGGGGGGGATTCTACGGCTATGGCTACACCTTC. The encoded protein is CASSEGGGFYGYGYTF.

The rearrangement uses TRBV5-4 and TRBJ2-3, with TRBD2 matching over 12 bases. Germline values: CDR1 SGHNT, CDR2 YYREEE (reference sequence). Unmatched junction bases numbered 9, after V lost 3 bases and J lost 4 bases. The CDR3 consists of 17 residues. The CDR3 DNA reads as TGTGCCAGCAGCTCGTTCACTAGCGGGGGGCGATCAGATACGCAGTATTTT. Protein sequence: CASSSFTSGGRSDTQYF.

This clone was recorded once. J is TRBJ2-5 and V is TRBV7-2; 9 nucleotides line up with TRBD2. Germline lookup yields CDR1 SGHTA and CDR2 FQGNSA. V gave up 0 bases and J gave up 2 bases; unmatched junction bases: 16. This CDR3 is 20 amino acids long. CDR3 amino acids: CASSLAPGGGGGALQETQYF. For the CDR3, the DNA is TGTGCCAGCAGCTTAGCGCCAGGAGGGGGCGGGGGGGCCCTACAAGAGACCCAGTACTTC. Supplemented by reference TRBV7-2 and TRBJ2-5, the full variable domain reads GAGVSQSPSNKVTEKGKDVELRCDPISGHTALYWYRQSLGQGLEFLIYFQGNSAPDKSGLPSDRFSAERTGGSVSTLTIQRTQQEDSAVYLCASSLAPGGGGGALQETQYFGPGTRLLVL.

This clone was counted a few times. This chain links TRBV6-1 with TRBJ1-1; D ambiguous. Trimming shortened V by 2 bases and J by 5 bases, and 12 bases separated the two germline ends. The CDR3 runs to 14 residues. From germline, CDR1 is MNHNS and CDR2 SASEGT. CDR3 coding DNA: TGTGCCAGCAGTGAACTCCCCTTGGGAACTGAAGCTTTCTTT. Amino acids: CASSELPLGTEAFF.

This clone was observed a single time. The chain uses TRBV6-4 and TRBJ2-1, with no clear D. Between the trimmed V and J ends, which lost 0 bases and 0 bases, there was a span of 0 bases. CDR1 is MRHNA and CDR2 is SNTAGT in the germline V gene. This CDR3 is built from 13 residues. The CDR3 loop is CASSDSSYNEQFF. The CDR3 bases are TGTGCCAGCAGTGACTCCTCCTACAATGAGCAGTTCTTC.

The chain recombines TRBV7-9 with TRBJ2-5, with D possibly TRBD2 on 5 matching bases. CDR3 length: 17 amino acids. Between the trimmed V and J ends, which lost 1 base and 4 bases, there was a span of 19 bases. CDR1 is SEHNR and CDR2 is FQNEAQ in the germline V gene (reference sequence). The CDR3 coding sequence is TGTGCCAGCAGCTTAGGGCGGGCAGGAGTCTCGCGAGAGACCCAGTACTTC. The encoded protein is CASSLGRAGVSRETQYF.

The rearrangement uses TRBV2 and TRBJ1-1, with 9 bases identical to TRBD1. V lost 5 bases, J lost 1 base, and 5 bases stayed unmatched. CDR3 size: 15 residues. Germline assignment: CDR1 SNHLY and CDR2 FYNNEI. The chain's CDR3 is CASSPMTGGNTEAFF. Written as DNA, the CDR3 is TGTGCCAGCAGTCCTATGACAGGGGGGAACACTGAAGCTTTCTTT.

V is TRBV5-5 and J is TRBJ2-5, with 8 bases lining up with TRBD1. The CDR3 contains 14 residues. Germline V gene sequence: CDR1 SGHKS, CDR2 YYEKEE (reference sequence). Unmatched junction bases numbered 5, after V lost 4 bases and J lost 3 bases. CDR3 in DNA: TGTGCCAGCAGCCAAAGGACAGGGAAAGAGACCCAGTACTTC. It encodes CASSQRTGKETQYF.